This T cell receptor (beta chain) emerged from a study of blood T cell repertoires in COVID-19. Looking at the study overall: PBMCs, B-cell-depleted T cells, or T cells provided the cDNA or gDNA that made up the material.

Assay: immunoSEQ multiplex PCR; the TCRdb copy retains only in-frame clones and omits some. The sample records more than 150,000 clones, 85% to 90% being singletons. CDR3 length: 15 amino acids. V dropped 1 base and J dropped 2 bases, with 11 bases sitting between them. Germline CDR1 is SGDLS and CDR2 is YYNGEE. This TCR came from a man aged 65 to 85 with active or convalescent COVID-19. The specimen sequenced was peripheral blood. V usage is TRBV9 and J usage is TRBJ2-3; D gene uncertain. CDR3 sequence reads: CASSVRSRLTDTQYF. The DNA of the CDR3 is TGTGCCAGCAGCGTAAGGTCCAGACTCACAGATACGCAGTATTTT.